This T cell receptor beta chain emerged from a study of cytomegalovirus exposure and HLA in healthy donors. This CDR3 region has 15 residues. Germline V gene sequence: CDR1 SGHRS, CDR2 YFSETQ. V was pared by 1 base and J by 0 bases, with 10 bases between. Study-level points and caveats: A later analysis reportedly found fewer N-insertions in an Asian-associated ancestry cluster than the approximately 700-donor mean. Presence/absence analyses supposed approximately even sequencing depth among donors.

As to this clone: Its matching antigen is unknown.

Use of 60 Vbeta and 13 Jbeta primers characterized the PCR. Produced via immunoSEQ multiplex PCR; TCRdb's table is partial and in-frame only. The table has roughly 99,000 clones, over 65% seen once. Healthy bone marrow donors formed the donor group. The sequence was obtained from a male donor in good health and CMV-seronegative. Sample: PBMCs. The chain joins TRBV5-1 to TRBJ1-2; weak D call: TRBD1 (5 bases). The CDR3 loop reads CASSLIAGANYGYTF. CDR3 coding DNA: TGCGCCAGCAGCTTGATAGCGGGGGCTAACTATGGCTACACCTTC.